Listed below are T cell receptor beta chains from one sample, sequenced in a study of brain T cells in children with intractable seizures. Profiling relied on immunoSEQ multiplex PCR, and the TCRdb table lists in-frame clones only, not all of them. The sample lists about 340,000 clones; over 90% were seen once. The sequencing used peripheral blood, collected about 5 months after surgery. Source of these receptors: a boy under three years old with tuberous sclerosis and intractable seizures. The CDR3 runs from the conserved cysteine through the conserved F or W.

TRBJ2-3 | TRBV28 | CASSFLGRREDTDTQYF
TRBJ2-1 | TRBV4-1 | CASSQHKVGNNEQFF
TRBJ2-5 | TRBV11-2 | CASSFTILQETQYF
TRBJ1-1 | TRBV25-1 | CASSATGTGGTEAFF
TRBJ2-2 | TRBV24-1 | CATSGGQGIGPGELFF
TRBJ2-1 | TRBV25-1 | CASSVGDNEQFF
TRBJ2-1 | TRBV11-2 | CASSSISGERYNEQFF
TRBJ1-3 | TRBV5-1 | CASSSKGETGNTIYF
TRBJ1-1 | TRBV6-6 | CASSSSGGYTEAFF
TRBJ2-1 | TRBV7-9 | CASSPSGRSYNEQFF
TRBJ2-1 | TRBV7-3 | CASRITGQDNEQFF
TRBJ1-5 | TRBV20-1 | CSASPYRVQPQHF
TRBJ2-5 | TRBV5-1 | CASSLGTMDGETQYF
TRBJ2-3 | TRBV7-3 | CASSASDQFTDTQYF
TRBJ2-1 | TRBV5-1 | CASSLGTNSYNEQFF
TRBJ2-7 | TRBV7-9 | CASSLHPGTYYEQYF
TRBJ2-5 | TRBV7-9 | CASSFGGGQSETQYF
TRBJ2-1 | TRBV3-1/TRBV3-2 | CASSQARGSSNEQFF
TRBJ2-1 | TRBV27 | CASSLVGGEQFF
TRBJ1-2 | TRBV30 | CAWRDGTVNGYTF
TRBJ1-6 | TRBV30 | CAWDRANSPLHF
TRBJ2-4 | TRBV30 | CAWSVGTGPKAKNIQYF
TRBJ2-7 | TRBV18 | CASSPFPSGNTYEQYF
TRBJ2-5 | TRBV3-1/TRBV3-2 | CASSQDIQAGTQYF
TRBJ1-3 | TRBV5-8 | CASSRQRVFGNTIYF
TRBJ1-1 | TRBV29-1 | CSAFGQRTEAFF
TRBJ2-4 | TRBV24-1 | CATSVVVAKNIQYF
TRBJ1-2 | TRBV5-6 | CASSLVVGTAGYGYTF
TRBJ2-5 | TRBV6-6 | CASSPYLSAGKLETQYF
TRBJ1-3 | TRBV6-5 | CASRQGAPGNTIYF
TRBJ2-7 | TRBV5-4 | CASSPHGLAGAIEQYF
TRBJ1-6 | TRBV4-1 | CASSQFEGTGGASYNSPLHF
TRBJ1-3 | TRBV7-9 | CASSLWTGSGGNTIYF
TRBJ2-7 | TRBV19 | CASSIRGPSGGLNRYEQYF
TRBJ1-2 | TRBV23-1 | CASSLKEGTGAISTF
TRBJ2-7 | TRBV18 | CASSPPQFRAYEQYF
TRBJ1-2 | TRBV2 | CATGTLINYGYTF
TRBJ2-7 | TRBV5-1 | CASSLVAGTSSYEQYF
TRBJ2-5 | TRBV11-2 | CASSPRGLAVGETQYF
TRBJ1-2 | TRBV6-5 | CASSYRLTYGYTF
TRBJ1-5 | TRBV19 | CASSIDDGSNQPQHF
TRBJ2-1 | TRBV30 | CAWSVHGDNEQFF
TRBJ1-5 | TRBV2 | CASSEVPRQEVHQPQHF
TRBJ2-1 | TRBV24-1 | CATSDRFWDIGGRAFNEQFF
TRBJ2-3 | TRBV2 | CASYGTFTDTQYF
TRBJ2-1 | TRBV2 | CASRARDREVRNEQFF
TRBJ2-7 | TRBV11-3 | CASSSHMRDPSYEQYF
TRBJ2-1 | TRBV18 | CASSPLAGGDLNEQFF
TRBJ1-1 | TRBV9 | CASSGTNENTEAFF
TRBJ1-2 | TRBV29-1 | CSVKPGRTRDGYTF
TRBJ1-1 | TRBV6-5 | CASSLQGAALNTEAFF
TRBJ1-4 | TRBV25-1 | CASSEWGEEEEKLFF